These 2 T cell receptor beta chains originate from one sample sequenced in a study of blood T cell repertoires in COVID-19. Assay used: immunoSEQ multiplex PCR; TCRdb lists only in-frame clones, some missing. The sample gives 110,000 to 150,000 clones, around 80% of which show up once; 5.5% to 7% is in the top ten. Sample: peripheral blood. These receptors came from a human donor in a cohort sampled during active COVID-19.

This clone appeared once. The chain carries TRBV2 and TRBJ1-3; a possible D gene is TRBD1 (6 bases). Germline assignment: CDR1 SNHLY and CDR2 FYNNEI. V lost 6 bases to trimming and J lost 8 bases, with 17 bases between them. This CDR3 spans 14 amino acids. CDR3 residues: CASRVGRGRDTIYF. The CDR3 region has the DNA TGTGCCAGCAGGGTGGGCAGGGGCCGGGACACCATATATTTT.

This chain links TRBV3-1 (or the pseudogene TRBV3-2) with TRBJ2-5; 15 nucleotides match TRBD2. Trimming at V came to 4 bases and at J to 3 bases, leaving 3 bases not matched to a gene. The CDR3 spans 16 residues. Germline V CDR1 and CDR2: LGHDT, YNNKEL (reference sequence). The CDR3, as DNA: TGTGCCAGCAGCCCGCGGACTAGCGGGGGGGAAGAGACCCAGTACTTC. Its translation is CASSPRTSGGEETQYF.